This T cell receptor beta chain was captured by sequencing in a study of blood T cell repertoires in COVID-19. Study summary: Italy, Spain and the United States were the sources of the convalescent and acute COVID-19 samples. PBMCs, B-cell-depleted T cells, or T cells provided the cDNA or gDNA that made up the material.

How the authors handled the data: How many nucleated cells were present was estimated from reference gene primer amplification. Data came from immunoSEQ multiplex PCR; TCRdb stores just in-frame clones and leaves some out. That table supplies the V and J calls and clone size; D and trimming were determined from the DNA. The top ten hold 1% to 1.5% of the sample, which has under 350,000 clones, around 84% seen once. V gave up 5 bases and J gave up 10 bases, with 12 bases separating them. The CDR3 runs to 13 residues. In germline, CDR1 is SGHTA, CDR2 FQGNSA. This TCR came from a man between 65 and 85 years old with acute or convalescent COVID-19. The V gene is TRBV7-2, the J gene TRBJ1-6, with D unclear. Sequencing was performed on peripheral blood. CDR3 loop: CASSTGILSPLHF. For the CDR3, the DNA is TGTGCCAGCAGCACCGGGATCCTATCACCCCTCCACTTT. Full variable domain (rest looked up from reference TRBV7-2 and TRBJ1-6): GAGVSQSPSNKVTEKGKDVELRCDPISGHTALYWYRQSLGQGLEFLIYFQGNSAPDKSGLPSDRFSAERTGGSVSTLTIQRTQQEDSAVYLCASSTGILSPLHFGNGTRLTVT.